The 9 T cell receptor beta chains reported below all come from one sample, sequenced in a study of shared clonotypes between healthy human individuals. Only CD45RO-negative cells positively selected for CCR7 counted as naive CD8 cells, so terminally differentiated effector memory CD45RA+ cells were excluded. Only in-frame clones appear in the TCRdb table, and some are missing; sequencing was by immunoSEQ multiplex PCR. The sample yields about 2.1 million clones, 90% to 95% seen once. Sequenced material: naive CD8+ T cells from PBMCs. The source of these receptors is a man younger than 35 in good health. Some clones in this sample may be carry-over from other donors' samples.

Note on this clone: One end of the junction is discordant with germline, which a read error may explain. The chain carries TRBV7-8 and TRBJ1-2; D gene unclear. CDR3 length equals 14 residues. CDR1 is SGHVS, CDR2 FQNEAQ, per germline. The CDR3: CASSSERAVQGYTF. CDR3 nucleotides: TGTGCGAGCAGCTCAGAGAGAGCCGTCCAAGGCTACACCTTC.

The chain has TRBV28 and TRBJ1-1; TRBD1 matches 10 bases. V shed 6 bases and J 4 bases; nucleotides not matched to a gene: 14. Germline values: CDR1 MDHEN, CDR2 SYDVKM. The CDR3 sequence is 17 residues long. The CDR3 spells CASSLIRTGGIGTEAFF. CDR3 nucleotide sequence: TGTGCCAGCAGCCTGATACGGACAGGGGGTATCGGCACTGAAGCTTTCTTT.

The chain's CDR3 is CASSPRRSSYNEQFF. The DNA of the CDR3 is TGTGCCAGCAGCCCCCGCCGCAGCTCCTACAATGAGCAGTTCTTC. The V gene is TRBV5-6, the J gene TRBJ2-1; D uncertain. V was cut by 4 bases and J by 0 bases, with 11 bases left in between. In germline, CDR1 is SGHDT, CDR2 YYEEEE. CDR3 length: 15 amino acids.

The chain has TRBV9 and TRBJ2-2, with D unclear. Per the germline V gene, CDR1 is SGDLS and CDR2 is YYNGEE. There are 15 residues in the CDR3. V was shortened by 0 bases and J by 4 bases, with 10 bases between the two germline ends. The CDR3 reads CASSVAYGFTGELFF. The CDR3 region has the DNA TGTGCCAGCAGCGTAGCGTACGGATTCACCGGGGAGCTGTTTTTT.

This chain connects TRBV27 to TRBJ2-1; 10 nucleotides agree with TRBD2. Losses at the gene ends were 10 bases for V and 8 bases for J; bases not matched to a gene: 11. Germline V CDR1 and CDR2: MNHEY, SMNVEV (reference sequence). The CDR3 covers 14 residues. CDR3 protein: CATRASGSFDEQFF. The CDR3 nucleotides are TGTGCCACCAGAGCTAGCGGGAGTTTCGATGAGCAGTTCTTC.

This sequence joins TRBV10-1 and TRBJ2-1, with 9 bases that match TRBD2. Unmatched junction bases numbered 16, after V lost 4 bases and J lost 6 bases. The CDR3 length is 18 residues. The V gene's germline CDR1 is WNHNN and CDR2 SYGVQD (reference sequence). CDR3 DNA sequence: TGCGCCAGCAGTGTATATGAGAAGCGGGGGGCCTGGGGCAATGAGCAGTTCTTC. It is translated as CASSVYEKRGAWGNEQFF.

This clone appeared once. In the same sample, other DNA sequences code for this CDR3. The gene calls are TRBV7-9 and TRBJ2-7; 14 nucleotides agree with TRBD2. Germline V gene data show CDR1 as SEHNR and CDR2 as FQNEAQ (reference sequence). This CDR3 region has 15 residues. The ends lost 3 bases at V and 2 bases at J; junction bases unmatched: 0. The CDR3: CASSLTSGRAYEQYF. CDR3 DNA sequence: TGTGCCAGCAGCTTGACTAGCGGGAGGGCCTACGAGCAGTACTTC. Combining the CDR3 with reference TRBV7-9 and TRBJ2-7 gives the whole variable domain DTGVSQNPRHKITKRGQNVTFRCDPISEHNRLYWYRQTLGQGPEFLTYFQNEAQLEKSRLLSDRFSAERPKGSFSTLEIQRTEQGDSAMYLCASSLTSGRAYEQYFGPGTRLTVT.

This chain connects TRBV11-2 to TRBJ2-5; D unresolved. With 4 bases removed from V and 1 base from J, the gap between germline ends came to 7 bases. CDR3 length: 13 amino acids. Looked up from germline, CDR1 is SGHAT and CDR2 is FQNNGV. The CDR3 is CASSSYSQETQYF. CDR3 DNA sequence: TGTGCCAGCAGCTCCTACAGCCAAGAGACCCAGTACTTC.

The chain links TRBV28 to TRBJ2-3; TRBD2 matches 8 bases. CDR1 and CDR2 (germline): MDHEN, SYDVKM. V lost 2 bases to trimming and J lost 3 bases; unmatched junction nucleotides: 4. This CDR3 region has 15 residues. DNA for the CDR3: TGTGCCAGCAGTTTACGAGCGGGAGTGACAGATACGCAGTATTTT. This encodes CASSLRAGVTDTQYF. Based on the CDR3 plus reference TRBV28 and TRBJ2-3, the full variable domain is DVKVTQSSRYLVKRTGEKVFLECVQDMDHENMFWYRQDPGLGLRLIYFSYDVKMKEKGDIPEGYSVSREKKERFSLILESASTNQTSMYLCASSLRAGVTDTQYFGPGTRLTVL.